These 21 T cell receptor beta chains were all obtained from the same sample, sequenced in a study of human T cells and chemical hapten exposure. Indicated time point: patch test 1, 2 weeks after DPC sensitization. Sample treatment: therapeutic diphenylcyclopropenone sensitization with weekly scalp DPC. Each CDR3 protein gets one entry after TCRdb re-called the RACE reads with MiXCR. The table shows about 120,000 distinct CDR3 sequences, with 12% occurring only once. This specimen was whole blood, taken in connection with sensitization to the hapten diphenylcyclopropenone (DPC). These TCRs come from a woman in her 50s with alopecia areata. Some clones in this sample may be carry-over from other donors' samples.

This clonotype was seen only a few times. This rearrangement joins TRBV6-2 or TRBV6-3 to TRBJ1-1; 8 positions match TRBD1. The CDR3 has 16 amino acids. Germline loops: CDR1 MNHEY, CDR2 SVGEGT. Trimming removed 6 bases from V and 1 base from J; junction bases left unmatched: 10. The CDR3 bases are TGTGCCAGCAGAAGCAGCGGGACAGGCAAGAACACTGAAGCTTTCTTT. Translating gives CASRSSGTGKNTEAFF.

V and J are TRBV28 and TRBJ1-3; D gene ambiguous. This CDR3 comprises 15 residues. The V end lost 4 bases, the J end lost 0 bases, and 10 bases lay between the germline ends. Germline lookup yields CDR1 MDHEN and CDR2 SYDVKM. CDR3 sequence reads: CASSSPTDSGNTIYF. The CDR3 DNA sequence: TGTGCCAGCAGTTCCCCGACCGACTCTGGAAACACCATATATTTT.

In this sample, this clonotype turned up a few times. J is TRBJ2-7 and V is TRBV28, with TRBD1 matching over 7 bases. CDR1 and CDR2 from the germline V gene are MDHEN and SYDVKM. Trimming at V came to 4 bases and at J to 3 bases, leaving 9 bases not matched to a gene. The CDR3 covers 15 residues. The CDR3 here is CASSSLGTAGYEQYF. In DNA form, the CDR3 reads TGTGCCAGCAGTTCTCTCGGGACAGCTGGCTACGAGCAGTACTTC. The variable domain in full, completed from reference TRBV28 and TRBJ2-7, reads DVKVTQSSRYLVKRTGEKVFLECVQDMDHENMFWYRQDPGLGLRLIYFSYDVKMKEKGDIPEGYSVSREKKERFSLILESASTNQTSMYLCASSSLGTAGYEQYFGPGTRLTVT.

There are many counts of this clonotype. The chain carries TRBV29-1 and TRBJ2-7; D gene ambiguous. Germline values: CDR1 SQVTM, CDR2 ANQGSEA. The CDR3 loop spans 12 amino acids. Deletions cut 6 bases from V and 6 bases from J, with 15 bases between. The CDR3 region is CSVYSWGSEQYF. In DNA, the CDR3 is TGCAGCGTCTACTCATGGGGATCCGAGCAGTACTTC.

The J gene is TRBJ1-1, the V gene TRBV28; 7 bases agree with TRBD1. The CDR3 extends over 13 amino acids. From germline, CDR1 is MDHEN and CDR2 SYDVKM. The trim removed 6 bases at V and 7 bases at J, leaving 8 bases unmatched. CDR3 sequence reads: CASRSGTDYEAFF. CDR3 nucleotides: TGTGCCAGCAGATCCGGGACAGACTATGAAGCTTTCTTT.

In this sample, this clonotype turned up a few times. This rearrangement joins TRBV5-1 to TRBJ2-1, with 7 nucleotides matching TRBD2. Trimming at V came to 2 bases and at J to 0 bases, leaving 2 bases not matched to a gene. The germline V gene encodes CDR1 SGHRS and CDR2 YFSETQ. The CDR3 sequence is 15 residues long. CDR3 residues: CASSFSGFSYNEQFF. The CDR3 DNA follows: TGCGCCAGCAGCTTTAGCGGGTTCTCCTACAATGAGCAGTTCTTC.

This clonotype was observed at least ten times. The chain couples TRBV28 to TRBJ2-1; 13 bases line up with TRBD2. The CDR3 runs 15 residues. The germline CDR1 and CDR2 sequences are MDHEN and SYDVKM. V lost 6 bases, J lost 1 base, and 0 bases stayed unmatched. CDR3 coding DNA: TGTGCCAGCAGACTAGCGGGAGGGTCCTACAATGAGCAGTTCTTC. Amino acids: CASRLAGGSYNEQFF.

The chain has TRBV6-5 and TRBJ2-2; D gene uncertain. CDR3 size: 15 residues. The germline V gene encodes CDR1 MNHEY and CDR2 SVGAGI. Trimming cost V 0 bases and J 0 bases, with 5 bases left between them. CDR3: CASSYSRTNTGELFF. CDR3 in DNA: TGTGCCAGCAGTTACTCGAGGACGAACACCGGGGAGCTGTTTTTT.

J is TRBJ1-1 and V is TRBV20-1; D ambiguous. This CDR3 has 12 amino acids. Per the germline V gene, CDR1 is DFQATT and CDR2 is SNEGSKA (reference sequence). Between the trimmed V and J ends, which lost 1 base and 1 base, there was a span of 4 bases. This CDR3 reads CSARVRNTEAFF. CDR3 coding DNA: TGCAGTGCTAGAGTTAGGAACACTGAAGCTTTCTTT.

The chain is built from TRBV12-3 or TRBV12-4 and TRBJ2-1; a possible D gene is TRBD2 (6 bases). The ends were cut back, 3 bases at V and 3 bases at J, with 12 bases in the middle. This CDR3 has 15 residues. For the CDR3, the DNA is TGTGCCAGCAGTTTCGTAGCGGACAACTACAATGAGCAGTTCTTC. This translates into CASSFVADNYNEQFF.

There are a few counts of this clonotype. The chain links TRBV5-8 to TRBJ2-1; D call uncertain. The CDR3 contains 12 residues. Germline V gene data show CDR1 as SGHTS and CDR2 as YDEGEE. The germline V and J ends were trimmed by 4 bases and 7 bases, with 9 bases remaining between them. In DNA, the CDR3 is TGTGCCAGCAGCCAGTCGCGAAATGAGCAGTTCTTC. Amino acids: CASSQSRNEQFF.

This clonotype has just a few counts. The V gene is TRBV6-5, the J gene TRBJ2-1; D uncertain. The CDR3 length is 16 residues. Germline CDR1 and CDR2: MNHEY and SVGAGI. V lost 4 bases, J lost 2 bases, and 15 bases lay in between. The CDR3 protein is CASSSQTGITYNEQFF. In DNA form, the CDR3 reads TGTGCCAGCAGTTCACAAACTGGAATAACCTACAATGAGCAGTTCTTC.

The genes are TRBV11-2 and TRBJ2-7; D not certain. The CDR3 spans 15 residues. Germline CDR1 and CDR2: SGHAT and FQNNGV. Trimming took off 5 bases at V and 1 base at J, with 15 bases between the two ends. The DNA for the CDR3 is TGTGCCAGCAGCCGTCCCGTGACACGTTCCTACGAGCAGTACTTC. This translates into CASSRPVTRSYEQYF.

The rearrangement uses TRBV4-1 and TRBJ2-2; 9 bases align to TRBD1. The germline V gene encodes CDR1 MGHRA and CDR2 YSYEKL. The trim removed 4 bases at V and 4 bases at J, leaving 7 bases unmatched. The CDR3 totals 16 residues. The CDR3 sequence is CASSRHRGPSTGELFF. In DNA form, the CDR3 reads TGCGCCAGCAGCCGCCACAGGGGGCCGAGCACCGGGGAGCTGTTTTTT.

This clonotype was seen a handful of times. CDR3 DNA: TGTGCCAGCGGTCACCGGGACGCCAAATACAATGAGCAGTTCTTC. Its protein is CASGHRDAKYNEQFF. V is TRBV7-9 and J is TRBJ2-1; D might be TRBD1 or TRBD2, each matching 5 bases. The V gene's germline CDR1 is SEHNR and CDR2 FQNEAQ (reference sequence). This CDR3 is 15 amino acids long. Trimming removed 8 bases from V and 4 bases from J, with 18 bases in between.

There are many counts of this clonotype. The chain joins TRBV11-2 to TRBJ1-2; TRBD1 is a possible D gene (6 bases). The germline V gene has CDR1 SGHAT and CDR2 FQNNGV. V was clipped by 0 bases and J by 0 bases, with 11 bases between them. The CDR3 covers 16 residues. The CDR3 region has the DNA TGTGCCAGCAGCTTAGACGCAGGGGTTTCTAACTATGGCTACACCTTC. Protein sequence: CASSLDAGVSNYGYTF.

Points on this clonotype: This sequence may be a read error, since a much larger clone differs from it by one base. The chain combines TRBV7-2 with TRBJ2-3, with D unclear. Germline CDR1 is SGHTA and CDR2 is FQGNSA. V lost 7 bases and J lost 0, with 5 bases in between. The CDR3 is 12 residues long. The CDR3 bases are TGTGCCAGCACCGCGAGCACAGATACGCAGTATTTT. This translates into CASTASTDTQYF. Full variable domain (missing parts from reference TRBV7-2 and TRBJ2-3): GAGVSQSPSNKVTEKGKDVELRCDPISGHTALYWYRQSLGQGLEFLIYFQGNSAPDKSGLPSDRFSAERTGGSVSTLTIQRTQQEDSAVYLCASTASTDTQYFGPGTRLTVL.

This clonotype was detected only a few times. The V and J genes are TRBV29-1 and TRBJ2-7; 8 positions match TRBD2. Germline V gene sequence: CDR1 SQVTM, CDR2 ANQGSEA. V lost 6 bases and J lost 0; bases outside the gene matches: 4. The CDR3 is 13 amino acids. The CDR3 DNA reads TGCAGCGTCTCTAGCGGGCGCTCCTACGAGCAGTACTTC. Translated: CSVSSGRSYEQYF.

This chain connects TRBV5-1 to TRBJ2-5; unclear D gene. This CDR3 contains 14 residues. Trimming left V 0 bases short and J 0 bases short, with 6 bases between. CDR1 SGHRS and CDR2 YFSETQ come from the germline V gene. The CDR3 loop is CASSLGTDQETQYF. Written as DNA, the CDR3 is TGCGCCAGCAGCTTGGGAACAGACCAAGAGACCCAGTACTTC.

The chain has TRBV6-2 or TRBV6-3 and TRBJ1-6; the match to TRBD1 covers 7 bases. The CDR3 runs 16 residues. The J segment lost 10 bases and the V segment lost 6 bases, leaving 15 bases of the junction unmatched. Germline V gene data show CDR1 as MNHEY and CDR2 as SVGEGT. The CDR3 protein is CASSPGQAPPGSPLHF. CDR3 coding DNA: TGTGCCAGCAGCCCCGGACAGGCGCCCCCGGGGTCACCCCTCCACTTT.

This clonotype was found once. The chain joins TRBV18 to TRBJ1-1; no clear D. Germline V CDR1 and CDR2: KGHSH, LQKENI. This CDR3 comprises 16 residues. The germline V and J ends were trimmed by 2 bases and 0 bases, with 13 bases remaining between them. This chain's CDR3 is CASSPRVVGMNTEAFF. The CDR3 DNA sequence: TGTGCCAGCTCACCAAGGGTGGTCGGAATGAACACTGAAGCTTTCTTT.